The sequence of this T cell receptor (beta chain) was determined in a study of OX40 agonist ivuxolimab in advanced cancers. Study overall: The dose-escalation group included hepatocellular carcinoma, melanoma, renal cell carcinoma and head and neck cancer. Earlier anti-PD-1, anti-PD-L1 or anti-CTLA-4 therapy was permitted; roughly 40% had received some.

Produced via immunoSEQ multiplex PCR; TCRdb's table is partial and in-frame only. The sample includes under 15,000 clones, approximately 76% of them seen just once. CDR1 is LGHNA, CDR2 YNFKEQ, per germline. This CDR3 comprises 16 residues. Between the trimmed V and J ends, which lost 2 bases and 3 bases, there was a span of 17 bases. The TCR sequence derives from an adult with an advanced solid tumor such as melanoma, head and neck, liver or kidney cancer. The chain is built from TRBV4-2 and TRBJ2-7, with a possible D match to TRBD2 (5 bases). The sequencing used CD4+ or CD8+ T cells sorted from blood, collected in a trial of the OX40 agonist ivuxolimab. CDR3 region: CASSQLTSDNLYEQYF. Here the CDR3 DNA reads TGTGCCAGCAGCCAACTTACTAGTGACAACCTCTACGAGCAGTACTTC.